The present entry profiles one T cell receptor beta chain with its context. The table lists this clone with a few counts. Its specific antigen is unknown. No base quality information exists; no much larger clone differs at one position. The record originates from a study of blood T cell repertoires in COVID-19 (dated by TCRdb to the early 2020s). About the full investigation: Samples from collaborators originated in the United States, Italy and Spain and spanned both the acute and convalescent phases of COVID-19. The material from the prospective study consisted of cDNA or gDNA derived from T cells, B-cell-depleted T cells, or PBMCs. The dataset comprised deeply sampled blood TCRbeta repertoires from subjects exposed to, actively infected with, or recovered from COVID-19. The repertoires were made available in a free public database intended to serve as a resource for research on the immune response to SARS-CoV-2. The samples were drawn from the first 160 participants of the ongoing ImmuneRACE study and from 1,254 subjects provided by 6 global collaborators. The sample metadata nearly always contained a de-identified subject ID, COVID-19 status, age in years and sex. HLA class I and class II types, where available, came from metadata supplied by the sample provider rather than from assay-based typing. The paper's findings and limits, for the study overall: The quantity of clinical and demographic metadata differed by source and by participant and was supplied without curation.

Each collaborating institution followed its own protocols to collect whole blood in K2EDTA tubes. Collaborator samples were shipped for TCRbeta analysis as frozen whole blood, isolated PBMCs, or DNA extracted from either sample type. TCRbeta CDR3 regions were amplified from genomic DNA by means of the immunoSEQ Assay, a bias-controlled multiplex PCR. From the authors' description of their analysis: The number of nucleated cells in each sample was estimated by amplification of reference gene primers within the assay. To quantify the absolute abundance of each unique TCRbeta CDR3 rearrangement, sequence reads were collapsed and filtered. For each sample, productive Simpson clonality was calculated as the square root of Simpson's diversity index over productive rearrangements. Drawn from immuneACCESS, this table holds only the in-frame rearrangements with V and J called that TCRdb kept. Clones are partly lost; checked studies trace under half to an unresolved V gene and leave the rest unexplained. The DNA was the basis for D and trimming; V, J and clone size are from that table. For this sample the table gives about 62,000 clones, of which 76% were detected only once. Of the sample, 5% to 7% falls within the top ten clones.

The germline V gene (reference sequence) yields WNHNN for CDR1 and SYGVQD for CDR2. CDR3 length: 13 amino acids, cysteine to phenylalanine. Of the read, only the CDR3 DNA is kept; its 39 bases are in frame from base 1. From V the trimming removes 8 bases and from J it removes 1 base, while the gene matches leave 4 bases of the junction unaccounted for. This sequence was found in a woman aged 50 to 60 with active or convalescent COVID-19. Sequencing was done on a sample of peripheral blood. Recombination connected TRBV10-1 to TRBJ1-1; 7 nucleotides in the junction match TRBD1. The CDR3 amino acid sequence is: CASETGPNTEAFF. The bases read TGCGCCAGCGAGACAGGGCCGAACACTGAAGCTTTCTTT.